The 16 T cell receptor beta chains below all came from one sample that was sequenced in a study of radiation and T cells in renal cell carcinoma (dated by TCRdb to between 2020 and 2021). The sample's time point, from its label and the paper: blood 2 weeks post-SBRT. What this sample's treatment or condition label stands for: 15 Gy SBRT to primary tumor, nephrectomy 4 weeks later. The library was built by means of the immunoSEQ multiplex PCR assay. Not all clones reach the TCRdb copy of this immuneACCESS table, which keeps in-frame sequences only. Checked studies attribute under half of the gap to unresolved V genes and leave the rest unexplained. This sample is represented by more than 95,000 clones; around 82% of them were singletons. 5.8% of the sample comes from the top ten. The input for sequencing was blood, taken from a patient whose treatment included radiotherapy and nephrectomy. These receptors originate from a man aged 50-59 years with renal cell carcinoma.

The chain employs TRBV6-1 and TRBJ2-2, with D possibly being TRBD1 (6 bases). Germline V CDR1 and CDR2: MNHNS, SASEGT. The CDR3 is 14 amino acids. Trimming pared 4 bases from V and 4 bases from J, leaving 10 bases between. CDR3 protein: CASSGQGSTGELFF. The CDR3 coding sequence is TGTGCCAGCAGTGGCCAGGGGAGCACCGGGGAGCTGTTTTTT.

The chain is built from TRBV27 and TRBJ1-5; 9 bases match TRBD1. The CDR3 spans 20 residues. Germline V gene data show CDR1 as MNHEY and CDR2 as SMNVEV (reference sequence). V lost 5 bases, J lost 2 bases, and 19 bases stayed unmatched. The CDR3 nucleotides read TGTGCCAGCAGTCCCTTACGTGACTGGGACAGGGTCGGAGGCAATCAGCCCCAGCATTTT. It specifies CASSPLRDWDRVGGNQPQHF.

The CDR3 sequence: CASSLTSGSSEQYF. The DNA for the CDR3 is TGTGCCAGCAGCTTGACTAGCGGGAGCTCCGAGCAGTACTTC. The V and J genes are TRBV7-8 and TRBJ2-7, with TRBD2 matching 12 bases. Losses at the gene ends were 3 bases for V and 6 bases for J; bases not matched to a gene: 3. The CDR3 is 14 amino acids. Germline assignment: CDR1 SGHVS and CDR2 FQNEAQ.

This clone was seen at least ten times. This chain connects TRBV19 to TRBJ2-7, with 9 bases identical to TRBD2. The CDR3 is 14 amino acids. V trimming: 9 bases; J trimming: 4 bases; junction bases outside the gene matches: 10. Germline V CDR1 and CDR2: LNHDA, SQIVND (reference sequence). Here the CDR3 reads CASRHRSGRYEQYF. The CDR3 nucleotides are TGTGCCAGCCGCCACAGGAGCGGGAGGTACGAGCAGTACTTC.

The chain links TRBV6-5 to TRBJ2-1, with TRBD2 matching 7 bases. This CDR3 is 14 amino acids long. V was clipped by 11 bases and J by 4 bases; unmatched bases: 11. Germline V gene lookup returns CDR1 MNHEY and CDR2 SVGAGI. The CDR3 here is CAVQAGSSYNEQFF. The CDR3 DNA sequence: TGTGCCGTCCAAGCGGGATCCTCGTACAATGAGCAGTTCTTC.

The J gene is TRBJ2-5, the V gene TRBV30; no firm D call. The germline CDR1 and CDR2 sequences are GTSNPN and SVGIG (reference sequence). Trimming pared 4 bases from V and 4 bases from J, leaving 10 bases between. The CDR3 is 12 residues long. The CDR3 nucleotides read TGTGCCTGGAACGTTGCCCCAGAGACCCAGTACTTC. Translated: CAWNVAPETQYF.

The rearrangement uses TRBV4-1 and TRBJ2-5; D unresolved. Germline CDR1 is MGHRA and CDR2 is YSYEKL. This CDR3 spans 15 amino acids. V was clipped by 4 bases and J by 4 bases, with 16 bases between them. The CDR3 bases are TGCGCCAGCAGCCGACCCAGAGACCCGATAGAGACCCAGTACTTC. Its protein is CASSRPRDPIETQYF.

This clone turned up a few times. The rearrangement joins TRBV6-5 to TRBJ2-1; no clear D. V was shortened by 7 bases and J by 6 bases, with 10 bases between the two germline ends. The CDR3 length is 12 residues. Germline CDR1 is MNHEY and CDR2 is SVGAGI. CDR3 coding DNA: TGTGCCAGCATCGCTAGTAGCAATGAGCAGTTCTTC. Amino acid sequence: CASIASSNEQFF.

This clone was observed a single time. This chain links TRBV5-1 with TRBJ2-4; D gene uncertain. Germline CDR1 and CDR2: SGHRS and YFSETQ. V lost 0 bases and J 3 bases, leaving 10 bases between the germline ends. The length of the CDR3 is 15 residues. CDR3 amino acids: CASSLGQSYKNIQYF. The CDR3 region has the DNA TGCGCCAGCAGCTTGGGGCAGAGCTACAAAAACATTCAGTACTTC.

The genes are TRBV30 and TRBJ1-4, with D perhaps TRBD1 (6 bases). The CDR3 totals 14 residues. Germline V lookup: CDR1 GTSNPN, CDR2 SVGIG (reference sequence). V was shortened by 1 base and J by 5 bases, with 11 bases between the two germline ends. CDR3 in DNA: TGTGCCTGGAGTGGACAGGCCTTAAATGAAAAACTGTTTTTT. It translates to CAWSGQALNEKLFF.

The V and J genes are TRBV28 and TRBJ2-7; D could derive from TRBD1 or TRBD2 (5 bases each). The V gene lost 3 bases and the J gene lost 5 bases, with 14 bases spanning the gap. CDR1 and CDR2 from the germline V gene are MDHEN and SYDVKM. The CDR3 runs 14 residues. The CDR3 reads CASSLGEIPDEQYF. In DNA, the CDR3 is TGTGCCAGCAGTTTGGGGGAAATTCCCGACGAGCAGTACTTC.

The rearrangement links TRBV6-1 to TRBJ1-2; D gene unclear. The CDR3 consists of 17 residues. CDR1 is MNHNS, CDR2 SASEGT, per germline. V shed 4 bases and J shed 4 bases, with 22 bases lying between them. The chain's CDR3 is CASSGPFRLGSSYGYTF. CDR3 in DNA: TGTGCCAGCAGTGGACCGTTCAGGTTAGGATCTAGCTATGGCTACACCTTC.

About this clone itself: Other nucleotide sequences in the sample specify the same CDR3. The rearrangement joins TRBV9 to TRBJ2-3; 11 bases are a match to TRBD2. Trimming cost V 0 bases and J 3 bases; bases outside gene matches: 0. Germline assignment: CDR1 SGDLS and CDR2 YYNGEE. This CDR3 contains 15 residues. The CDR3 spells CASSVGLAGTDTQYF. The CDR3 DNA sequence: TGTGCCAGCAGCGTAGGACTAGCGGGGACAGATACGCAGTATTTT. The whole variable domain, remainder taken from reference TRBV9 and TRBJ2-3, is DSGVTQTPKHLITATGQRVTLRCSPRSGDLSVYWYQQSLDQGLQFLIQYYNGEERAKGNILERFSAQQFPDLHSELNLSSLELGDSALYFCASSVGLAGTDTQYFGPGTRLTVL.

This clone came up a few times. This chain connects TRBV19 to TRBJ1-5; D uncertain. V was shortened by 4 bases and J by 3 bases, with 10 bases between the two germline ends. The CDR3 spans 14 residues. Germline V gene lookup returns CDR1 LNHDA and CDR2 SQIVND (reference sequence). CDR3 in amino acids: CASSNPGNNQPQHF. DNA of the CDR3: TGTGCCAGTAGTAATCCGGGTAACAATCAGCCCCAGCATTTT. Variable domain in full (rest from reference TRBV19 and TRBJ1-5): DGGITQSPKYLFRKEGQNVTLSCEQNLNHDAMYWYRQDPGQGLRLIYYSQIVNDFQKGDIAEGYSVSREKKESFPLTVTSAQKNPTAFYLCASSNPGNNQPQHFGDGTRLSIL.

The CDR3 region has the DNA TGTGCCAGCAGTTTATCTGGGGGTGATACGCAGTATTTT. This encodes CASSLSGGDTQYF. The rearrangement joins TRBV27 to TRBJ2-3; D is tentatively TRBD1 or TRBD2 (5 bases each). Per germline, CDR1 MNHEY and CDR2 SMNVEV (reference sequence). Between the trimmed V and J ends, which lost 0 bases and 6 bases, there was a span of 7 bases. This CDR3 spans 13 amino acids.

Notes on this clone: The same CDR3 is also encoded by other DNA sequences in this sample. The rearrangement joins TRBV4-1 to TRBJ1-2; D is unclear. CDR1 is MGHRA, CDR2 YSYEKL, per germline. Deletions cut 0 bases from V and 7 bases from J, with 9 bases between. The CDR3 extends over 13 amino acids. This CDR3 reads CASSQEGHLGYTF. DNA of the CDR3: TGCGCCAGCAGCCAAGAAGGGCACCTTGGCTACACCTTC.